This TCR beta chain stems from a study of blood T cell repertoires in COVID-19. Study-level information: T cells, B-cell-depleted T cells, or PBMCs supplied cDNA or gDNA.

A single count supports this clone. Original processing methods: Amplification of reference gene primers was used by the study to estimate nucleated cell counts. Only in-frame clones appear in the TCRdb table, and some are missing; sequencing was by immunoSEQ multiplex PCR. D and trimming come from the DNA, and the V and J calls and clone size come from that table. The sample records fewer than 150,000 clones, about four fifths being singletons. The CDR3 runs 14 residues. V shed 3 bases, J shed 6 bases, and the junction held 5 bases outside the gene matches. Germline V gene lookup returns CDR1 SGDLS and CDR2 YYNGEE.

What was sequenced was peripheral blood. This receptor was taken from a woman of 80 years or more in a cohort sampled during active or convalescent COVID-19. This sequence joins TRBV9 and TRBJ1-2, with 10 bases matching TRBD1. CDR3 sequence reads: CASSELTGGHGYTF. CDR3 nucleotide sequence: TGTGCCAGCAGCGAATTGACAGGGGGCCATGGCTACACCTTC. The full variable domain, with the rest looked up from reference TRBV9 and TRBJ1-2, is DSGVTQTPKHLITATGQRVTLRCSPRSGDLSVYWYQQSLDQGLQFLIQYYNGEERAKGNILERFSAQQFPDLHSELNLSSLELGDSALYFCASSELTGGHGYTFGSGTRLTVV.